Each of the 13 T cell receptor beta chains below was sequenced from the same sample in a study of CD8 T cells in Susac syndrome. Reverse transcription of roughly 0.45 to 1 ug RNA used random hexamers. Each CDR3 protein gets one entry after TCRdb re-called the immunoSEQ multiplex PCR reads with MiXCR. The sample lists 100,000 or so distinct CDR3 sequences, roughly 92% seen once, with around 0.12% in the top ten. The sample consisted of CD8+ T cells from PBMCs. The source of these receptors is a human donor in good health.

The V gene is TRBV7-9, the J gene TRBJ2-1; TRBD2 is a possible D gene (5 bases). Per germline, CDR1 SEHNR and CDR2 FQNEAQ (reference sequence). The length of the CDR3 is 14 residues. V lost 2 bases and J 5 bases, leaving 10 bases between the germline ends. CDR3 bases: TGTGCCAGCAGCTTAATGGCGGGTGACAATGAGCAGTTCTTC. Encoded protein: CASSLMAGDNEQFF.

The chain carries TRBV5-1 and TRBJ2-2, with 8 positions matching TRBD2. Trimming cost V 0 bases and J 6 bases; bases outside gene matches: 10. CDR3 length: 17 residues. Germline V gives CDR1 SGHRS, CDR2 YFSETQ. In DNA, the CDR3 is TGCGCCAGCAGCTTGGGGTCATGGGAGCGGGAGTCCGGGGAGCTGTTTTTT. It yields the protein CASSLGSWERESGELFF.

V and J are TRBV18 and TRBJ2-5; maybe TRBD2 (5 bases). Germline CDR1 KGHSH, CDR2 LQKENI. The CDR3 length is 15 residues. The V and J ends lost 3 bases and 5 bases respectively, with 16 bases between them. The CDR3, as DNA: TGTGCCAGCTCACCGCTTTTGGACGTAGCGGAGACCCAGTACTTC. Protein sequence: CASSPLLDVAETQYF.

The chain combines TRBV29-1 with TRBJ1-2; the D gene is possibly TRBD1 (5 bases). V dropped 0 bases and J dropped 4 bases, with 27 bases sitting between them. CDR1 is SQVTM, CDR2 ANQGSEA, per germline. The CDR3 is made up of 19 amino acids. The CDR3 protein is CSVEDVENPVGDDGYGYTF. The CDR3, as DNA: TGCAGCGTTGAAGACGTCGAAAACCCAGTGGGGGACGACGGCTATGGCTACACCTTC.

J is TRBJ1-1 and V is TRBV9; the D gene is possibly TRBD1 (5 bases). CDR1 and CDR2 from the germline V gene are SGDLS and YYNGEE. This CDR3 contains 15 residues. Trimming removed 3 bases at V and 3 bases at J, with 15 bases between. CDR3 sequence reads: CASSEGNFGDTEAFF. In DNA, the CDR3 is TGTGCCAGCAGCGAGGGGAATTTCGGGGACACTGAAGCTTTCTTT.

The chain recombines TRBV6-2 or TRBV6-3 with TRBJ1-1, with TRBD1 matching over 8 bases. V dropped 5 bases and J dropped 5; count of bases not matched to a gene: 19. Germline V gene sequence: CDR1 MNHEY, CDR2 SVGEGT. The CDR3 consists of 18 residues. CDR3 in amino acids: CASSATDRGSGFRTEAFF. CDR3 sequence (DNA): TGTGCCAGCAGTGCCACCGACAGGGGATCTGGTTTCCGAACTGAAGCTTTCTTT.

The chain employs TRBV27 and TRBJ1-2; TRBD1 matches at 10 bases. J lost 8 bases, V lost 4 bases, and 10 bases had no gene match. Germline V gene lookup returns CDR1 MNHEY and CDR2 SMNVEV (reference sequence). The CDR3 contains 15 residues. The CDR3 DNA sequence: TGTGCCAGCAGTTCGTGGGGACAGGGGTTTCTCGGCTACACCTTC. The encoded protein is CASSSWGQGFLGYTF.

The rearrangement links TRBV20-1 to TRBJ2-3, with D perhaps assigned TRBD1 or TRBD2 (5 bases each). In germline, CDR1 is DFQATT, CDR2 SNEGSKA (reference sequence). This CDR3 has 12 amino acids. The V end lost 6 bases, the J end lost 3 bases, and 10 bases lay between the germline ends. CDR3 region: CSAPGTTDTQYF. In DNA form, the CDR3 reads TGCAGTGCGCCCGGGACGACAGATACGCAGTATTTT.

This clonotype was picked up one time. This rearrangement joins TRBV18 to TRBJ2-5, with D possibly being TRBD1 (5 bases). Between the trimmed V and J ends, which lost 4 bases and 2 bases, there was a span of 8 bases. The CDR3 extends over 13 amino acids. Per the germline V gene, CDR1 is KGHSH and CDR2 is LQKENI. The CDR3 loop reads CASSQNRQETQYF. The CDR3 bases are TGTGCCAGCTCACAAAACAGGCAAGAGACCCAGTACTTC.

The chain has TRBV19 and TRBJ1-1; the D gene is possibly TRBD1 (5 bases). The CDR3 has 14 residues. Trimming removed 3 bases at V and 6 bases at J, with 14 bases between. The germline V gene encodes CDR1 LNHDA and CDR2 SQIVND (reference sequence). CDR3 coding DNA: TGTGCCAGTAGTATCGGGAACCTAGGGGCTGAAGCTTTCTTT. Translating it yields CASSIGNLGAEAFF.

The genes are TRBV19 and TRBJ2-1; TRBD2 aligns across 7 bases. CDR3 length equals 16 residues. CDR1 and CDR2 from the germline V gene are LNHDA and SQIVND (reference sequence). After removal of 2 bases from V and 6 bases from J, the junction contained 10 bases not matched to a gene. This CDR3 is CASSISGSSGFNEQFF. CDR3 sequence (DNA): TGTGCCAGTAGTATAAGCGGCTCTAGCGGCTTCAATGAGCAGTTCTTC.

The rearrangement joins TRBV12-3 or TRBV12-4 to TRBJ1-1; possible D gene TRBD1, 6 bases. This CDR3 spans 14 amino acids. Trimming stripped 8 bases from V and 4 bases from J, with 17 bases between. This CDR3 is CASEKGGGITEAFF. CDR3 in DNA: TGTGCCAGCGAAAAGGGAGGGGGGATCACTGAAGCTTTCTTT.

The V call is TRBV6-2 or TRBV6-3, the J call TRBJ1-1, with 9 bases fitting TRBD1. The CDR3 extends over 13 amino acids. Per the germline V gene, CDR1 is MNHEY and CDR2 is SVGEGT. J was trimmed by 5 bases and V by 6 bases; bases with no gene match: 4. The CDR3 is CASRTGGTTEAFF. In DNA form, the CDR3 reads TGTGCCAGCAGGACAGGGGGAACGACTGAAGCTTTCTTT.